This is a list of T cell receptor beta chains from one sample in a study of CD8 T cells in ankylosing spondylitis. TCRdb recomputed calls from the 5' RACE reads with MiXCR, one row per CDR3 protein. The repertoire holds roughly 670,000 distinct CDR3 sequences, with roughly 19% as singletons. The sequenced sample was blood, either unsorted or a sorted T cell fraction (not recorded which). The receptors shown here come from a male donor with ankylosing spondylitis. The CDR3 runs from the conserved cysteine through the conserved F or W. Fields, in order: CDR3 length, D gene, V gene, J gene, clone size, CDR3 DNA, CDR3 protein. D genes are given only for firm matches. A clone size is listed for some rows: how often the clone was seen (once, few, many), or a class if it is expanded.

>17|TRBD2|TRBV4-2|TRBJ2-3|-
TGTGCCAGCAGCCAAAGACGAGCGGGAGGAGGAACAGATACGCAGTATTTT
CASSQRRAGGGTDTQYF
>15|TRBD1|TRBV27|TRBJ2-7|few
TGTGCCAGCAGTTTGTCGGACAGGTCTCGCTACGAGCAGTACTTC
CASSLSDRSRYEQYF
>15|TRBD1|TRBV7-9|TRBJ1-1|many
TGTGCCAGCAGCTTCGGGGACAGGGTGAACACTGAAGCTTTCTTT
CASSFGDRVNTEAFF
>18|-|TRBV28|TRBJ2-7|-
TGTGCCAGCAGTTTAGGCCCTTCGGGCGGACAGATCCCCTACGAGCAGTACTTC
CASSLGPSGGQIPYEQYF
>16|TRBD2|TRBV6-2/TRBV6-3|TRBJ2-5|-
TGTGCCAGCAGTTCAGCGGGAGGGCCGGGGCAAGAGACCCAGTACTTC
CASSSAGGPGQETQYF
>18|TRBD1|TRBV3-1|TRBJ1-3|few
TGTGCCAGCAGCCAAGGATACTGGGGGCAGGGGGCTGGAAACACCATATATTTT
CASSQGYWGQGAGNTIYF
>15|-|TRBV12-3/TRBV12-4|TRBJ2-2|few
TGTGCCAGCAGCGGGGACTTGATCAGAACCGGGGAGCTGTTTTTT
CASSGDLIRTGELFF
>15|-|TRBV7-2|TRBJ2-6|-
TGTGCCAGCAGCCCCAATACGGCTGGGGCCAACGTCCTGACTTTC
CASSPNTAGANVLTF
>16|TRBD2|TRBV6-1|TRBJ2-7|-
TGTGCCAGCAGTGAAGAAGGGGGACTAGCGAGGTACGAGCAGTACTTC
CASSEEGGLARYEQYF
>13|TRBD1|TRBV29-1|TRBJ1-1|many
TGCAGCGCTGTAGACAGGGTTAACACTGAAGCTTTCTTT
CSAVDRVNTEAFF
>17|TRBD1|TRBV28|TRBJ2-3|few
TGTGCCAGCAGTTCTGTAAGAGACAGGGGTGGCACAGATACGCAGTATTTT
CASSSVRDRGGTDTQYF
>15|TRBD1|TRBV12-3/TRBV12-4|TRBJ1-1|-
TGTGCCAGCAGCCGACAGGGGGCCAAGGGAACTGAAGCTTTCTTT
CASSRQGAKGTEAFF
>16|TRBD1|TRBV4-3|TRBJ2-7|-
TGCGCCAGCAGCCAAGATTATGTAGGACAGGTCGGCGAGCAGTACTTC
CASSQDYVGQVGEQYF
>15|TRBD2|TRBV29-1|TRBJ2-1|-
TGCAGCGTTGAAGATCGGGTAGCGGGAGGCGATGAGCAGTTCTTC
CSVEDRVAGGDEQFF
>12|-|TRBV7-2|TRBJ2-1|-
TGTGCCAGCAGCTTTCGAACCGGGACGACCCTTTTT
CASSFRTGTTLF
>14|-|TRBV29-1|TRBJ2-4|-
TGCAGCGTAGCCCAGGGAACGGCCAAAAACATTCAGTACTTC
CSVAQGTAKNIQYF
>11|TRBD2|TRBV20-1|TRBJ2-5|few
TGCAGTGCTAACCCGGGGGGGACCCAGTACTTC
CSANPGGTQYF
>15|TRBD1|TRBV18|TRBJ1-5|few
TGTGCCAGCTCACCCGGGACAGGGGACCATCAGCCCCAGCATTTT
CASSPGTGDHQPQHF
>16|-|TRBV7-9|TRBJ2-5|-
TGTGCCAGCAGCTTAGTCGGCAGGGAACCCCAAGAGACCCAGTACTTC
CASSLVGREPQETQYF
>14|TRBD1|TRBV3-1|TRBJ1-2|-
TGTGCCAGCAGCCAAAGACAGGGGGTAGGAGGCTACACCTTC
CASSQRQGVGGYTF
>19|-|TRBV14|TRBJ2-7|-
TGTGCCAGCAGCCACGTCCCCCGGTATGCTCAAAGGGGCAACTACGAGCAGTACTTC
CASSHVPRYAQRGNYEQYF
>13|TRBD2|TRBV5-1|TRBJ2-1|few
TGCGCCAGCAGGGCGGGAGGATCGGATGAGCAGTTCTTC
CASRAGGSDEQFF
>14|-|TRBV12-3/TRBV12-4|TRBJ2-7|-
TGTGCCAGCAGTTTAAACCCGTACCTCTCCGAGCAGTACTTC
CASSLNPYLSEQYF